These 8 T cell receptor beta chains were sequenced from one sample in a study of blood T cell repertoires in COVID-19. Repertoires were generated with immunoSEQ multiplex PCR, while TCRdb's copy carries only in-frame clones and drops some. The sample comprises 130,000 to 150,000 clones, approximately 80% of which are singletons, and around 6.2% rests with the top ten. Sequenced sample: PBMCs or T cells enriched from blood (not recorded which). Receptors originate from a woman aged 40-49 years who had recovered from COVID-19.

This chain links TRBV18 with TRBJ1-3; TRBD1 is a possible D gene (6 bases). V lost 6 bases to trimming and J lost 0 bases, with 15 bases between them. Germline V gene sequence: CDR1 KGHSH, CDR2 LQKENI. The CDR3 runs to 16 residues. The CDR3 DNA is TGTGCCAGCTCCCCTCAGACAGGCACCTCTGGAAACACCATATATTTT. This codes for CASSPQTGTSGNTIYF. Complete variable domain (other parts from reference TRBV18 and TRBJ1-3): NAGVMQNPRHLVRRRGQEARLRCSPMKGHSHVYWYRQLPEEGLKFMVYLQKENIIDESGMPKERFSAEFPKEGPSILRIQQVVRGDSAAYFCASSPQTGTSGNTIYFGEGSWLTVV.

The gene calls are TRBV7-3 and TRBJ2-6, with D perhaps matching TRBD1 (6 bases). The germline V and J ends were trimmed by 5 bases and 2 bases, with 13 bases remaining between them. The V gene's germline CDR1 is SGHTA and CDR2 FQGTGA. The CDR3 extends over 16 amino acids. This CDR3 is CASSIRRDTGANVLTF. DNA of the CDR3: TGTGCCAGCAGCATACGCCGGGACACTGGGGCCAACGTCCTGACTTTC.

A few counts support this clone. The chain combines TRBV30 with TRBJ2-7; the match to TRBD2 covers 9 bases. The trim removed 1 base at V and 4 bases at J, leaving 5 bases unmatched. The germline CDR1 and CDR2 sequences are GTSNPN and SVGIG (reference sequence). CDR3 length equals 14 residues. The CDR3 DNA is TGTGCCTGGAGTGCTGGCGGGAGGGGTTACGAGCAGTACTTC. Translated, it gives CAWSAGGRGYEQYF.

The chain has TRBV6-5 and TRBJ1-4; TRBD1 might be the D (6 bases). This CDR3 is built from 15 residues. Germline V gene data show CDR1 as MNHEY and CDR2 as SVGAGI. V lost 10 bases to trimming and J lost 0 bases, with 15 bases between them. CDR3 sequence: CAISRGAATNEKLFF. CDR3 nucleotide sequence: TGTGCCATCTCACGGGGGGCGGCAACTAATGAAAAACTGTTTTTT.

This clone was seen a few times. This chain links TRBV7-9 with TRBJ2-3, with 9 bases that match TRBD2. The ends lost 5 bases at V and 0 bases at J; junction bases unmatched: 12. CDR1 and CDR2 (germline): SEHNR, FQNEAQ (reference sequence). This CDR3 comprises 18 residues. The CDR3 region has the DNA TGTGCCAGCAGCAGCGCCTCGGGACTAGCCCCTAGCACAGATACGCAGTATTTT. Protein sequence: CASSSASGLAPSTDTQYF.

The chain carries TRBV13 and TRBJ1-4; D gene unclear. CDR3 length: 14 amino acids. Looked up from germline, CDR1 is PRHDT and CDR2 is FYEKMQ (reference sequence). V gave up 5 bases and J gave up 5 bases, with 12 bases separating them. The CDR3 DNA sequence: TGTGCCAGCAGCCCAGTGATGGTAAATGAAAAACTGTTTTTT. Translation gives CASSPVMVNEKLFF. Full variable domain (remainder filled in from reference TRBV13 and TRBJ1-4): AAGVIQSPRHLIKEKRETATLKCYPIPRHDTVYWYQQGPGQDPQFLISFYEKMQSDKGSIPDRFSAQQFSDYHSELNMSSLELGDSALYFCASSPVMVNEKLFFGSGTQLSVL.

The CDR3 loop reads CASRETVQGARWNEAFF. CDR3 in DNA: TGTGCCAGTAGGGAAACCGTACAGGGGGCCCGTTGGAATGAAGCTTTCTTT. The rearrangement uses TRBV19 and TRBJ1-1, with 9 bases identical to TRBD1. The V and J ends lost 6 bases and 7 bases, in that order; junction bases with no gene match: 18. Per germline, CDR1 LNHDA and CDR2 SQIVND (reference sequence). The CDR3 covers 17 residues.

V and J are TRBV2 and TRBJ2-7; TRBD1 matches 7 bases. This CDR3 comprises 14 residues. Germline CDR1 is SNHLY and CDR2 is FYNNEI. J lost 2 bases, V lost 3 bases, and 4 bases had no gene match. The CDR3 spells CASSDDRVPYEQYF. CDR3 nucleotides: TGTGCCAGCAGTGATGACAGGGTGCCCTACGAGCAGTACTTC.